The rows below give T cell receptor beta chains drawn from one sample of a study of blood T cell repertoires in COVID-19. Profiling relied on immunoSEQ multiplex PCR, and the TCRdb table lists in-frame clones only, not all of them. The sample consists of about 57,000 clones, over 75% of them appearing once. Sequencing used peripheral blood. The receptors were sampled from a human donor in a cohort sampled during active COVID-19. Each CDR3 is given with its conserved first and last residue. The D gene is left open where the match is weak. Clone size is stated in some rows and not others, as once, few, many or a class when expanded.

clone_size d_call j_call v_call cdr3_aa cdr3_nt
. TRBD1 TRBJ2-2 TRBV5-1 CASSFNPGQGHTGELFF TGCGCCAGCAGCTTTAATCCGGGACAGGGGCACACCGGGGAGCTGTTTTTT
. . TRBJ1-1 TRBV27 CASSLWSSGHQNTEAFF TGTGCCAGCAGTTTATGGTCGTCGGGACACCAGAACACTGAAGCTTTCTTT
. . TRBJ2-3 TRBV5-4 CASSFSGPSTDTQYF TGTGCCAGCAGCTTTAGCGGACCTAGCACAGATACGCAGTATTTT
once . TRBJ1-3 TRBV15 CATSRGHQDGNTIYF TGTGCCACCAGCAGAGGGCACCAGGATGGAAACACCATATATTTT
. TRBD2 TRBJ2-5 TRBV13 CASSLRTSGVVETQYF TGTGCCAGCAGCCTGCGGACTAGCGGAGTGGTGGAGACCCAGTACTTC
. . TRBJ2-7 TRBV29-1 CSGWDWGSYEQYF TGCAGCGGTTGGGACTGGGGCTCCTACGAGCAGTACTTC
few . TRBJ1-1 TRBV5-1 CASSSSTVNTEAFF TGCGCCAGCAGCTCGTCGACAGTGAACACTGAAGCTTTCTTT
once . TRBJ2-3 TRBV28 CASRSTFRTQYF TGTGCCAGCAGGTCGACTTTTCGTACGCAGTATTTT
once TRBD1 TRBJ2-1 TRBV2 CASSEAPGTGSSYNEQFF TGTGCCAGCAGTGAAGCCCCGGGGACAGGAAGCTCCTACAATGAGCAGTTCTTC
few . TRBJ1-2 TRBV7-2 CASSPGGGAHGYTF TGTGCCAGCAGCCCGGGCGGGGGGGCGCATGGCTACACCTTC
. TRBD1 TRBJ1-6 TRBV3-1/TRBV3-2 CASSQEGTGIRALHF TGTGCCAGCAGCCAAGAAGGGACAGGGATCAGGGCCCTCCACTTT
few . TRBJ1-3 TRBV4-2 CASSQDGHGAGNTIYF TGTGCCAGCAGCCAAGACGGTCACGGGGCTGGAAACACCATATATTTT
. TRBD2 TRBJ2-3 TRBV3-1/TRBV3-2 CASSARGSSGGAPDTQYF TGTGCCAGCAGCGCCCGGGGGAGTAGCGGGGGGGCCCCAGATACGCAGTATTTT
. TRBD1 TRBJ2-7 TRBV28 CASSPYRDRGLEQYF TGTGCCAGCAGTCCCTACCGGGACAGGGGGCTTGAGCAGTACTTC
. TRBD2 TRBJ2-7 TRBV4-1 CASSQGHGGRYEQYF TGCGCCAGCAGCCAAGGACACGGGGGGAGGTACGAGCAGTACTTC
. . TRBJ1-6 TRBV7-8 CASSLEQIYNSPLHF TGTGCCAGCAGCTTAGAACAGATCTATAATTCACCCCTCCACTTT
. TRBD1 TRBJ1-5 TRBV19 CASSIVGQGGQPQHF TGTGCCAGTAGTATAGTCGGACAGGGAGGTCAGCCCCAGCATTTT
. TRBD1 TRBJ1-5 TRBV6-1 CASSGGTVNSNQPQHF TGTGCCAGCAGTGGAGGGACAGTTAATAGCAATCAGCCCCAGCATTTT
. . TRBJ1-2 TRBV7-2 CASSPQLNYGYTF TGTGCCAGCAGCCCACAGCTTAACTATGGCTACACCTTC
. . TRBJ2-5 TRBV18 CASSPGLGETQYF TGTGCCAGCTCACCTGGACTGGGGGAGACCCAGTACTTC
. . TRBJ2-3 TRBV27 CASRHSSTDTQYF TGTGCCAGCAGACACAGTAGCACAGATACGCAGTATTTT
once TRBD1 TRBJ1-2 TRBV7-9 CASSPTGMSGYTF TGTGCCAGCAGTCCGACAGGGATGAGTGGCTACACCTTC
. . TRBJ2-2 TRBV7-8 CASSFTPNTGELFF TGTGCCAGCAGCTTTACACCGAACACCGGGGAGCTGTTTTTT
. TRBD2 TRBJ2-1 TRBV11-2 CASSSILAGAYNEQFF TGTGCCAGCAGCTCCATACTAGCGGGAGCCTACAATGAGCAGTTCTTC
. TRBD2 TRBJ2-3 TRBV6-4 CASSDSLTSDRTDTQYF TGTGCCAGCAGTGACTCATTGACTAGCGATAGGACAGATACGCAGTATTTT
. . TRBJ1-1 TRBV7-9 CASSLVGPRSNTEAFF TGTGCCAGCAGCTTAGTAGGCCCCAGGTCGAACACTGAAGCTTTCTTT
. . TRBJ2-6 TRBV5-1 CASSLAPPGRANVLTF TGCGCCAGCAGCTTGGCCCCGCCAGGTAGGGCCAACGTCCTGACTTTC
. TRBD2 TRBJ2-3 TRBV5-1 CASSWGLAGSISTDTQYF TGCGCCAGCAGCTGGGGACTAGCGGGATCGATTAGCACAGATACGCAGTATTTT
. . TRBJ1-1 TRBV28 CASRDSLNTEAFF TGTGCCAGCAGGGACAGCTTGAACACTGAAGCTTTCTTT
. TRBD2 TRBJ2-1 TRBV5-1 CASSRHGGSAGDEQFF TGCGCCAGCAGCCGTCATGGGGGTAGCGCGGGGGATGAGCAGTTCTTC
. TRBD1 TRBJ1-2 TRBV28 CASSFAQGAPHGYTF TGTGCCAGCAGTTTTGCACAGGGGGCGCCCCATGGCTACACCTTC
. . TRBJ1-2 TRBV7-8 CASSAGDWGYTF TGTGCCAGCAGCGCAGGGGATTGGGGCTACACCTTC
. TRBD1 TRBJ2-7 TRBV5-1 CASSSGDRGYEQYF TGCGCCAGCAGCTCAGGGGACAGGGGCTACGAGCAGTACTTC
. . TRBJ1-6 TRBV28 CASSPRGQGNSPLHF TGTGCCAGCAGTCCGAGAGGCCAGGGTAATTCACCCCTCCACTTT
once TRBD1 TRBJ1-3 TRBV5-1 CASSNDREWGNTIYF TGCGCCAGCAGCAACGACAGGGAGTGGGGAAACACCATATATTTT
. TRBD2 TRBJ2-1 TRBV19 CASSMVGGLAPETYYNEQFF TGTGCCAGTAGTATGGTAGGTGGACTAGCTCCCGAAACTTACTACAATGAGCAGTTCTTC
. . TRBJ1-5 TRBV6-5 CASSREGGNQPQHF TGTGCCAGCAGCAGGGAAGGAGGCAATCAGCCCCAGCATTTT
. TRBD2 TRBJ2-3 TRBV4-2 CASSPLGLAEAYTQYF TGTGCCAGCAGCCCCTTGGGACTAGCGGAAGCTTATACGCAGTATTTT
. TRBD1 TRBJ2-3 TRBV14 CASSPTNPTDRGYTQYF TGTGCCAGCAGCCCCACGAACCCGACGGACAGGGGTTATACGCAGTATTTT
. . TRBJ1-5 TRBV4-3 CASSPDSYSNQPQHF TGCGCCAGCAGCCCGGACAGTTATAGCAATCAGCCCCAGCATTTT
. . TRBJ1-2 TRBV6-4 CASRIRQPNYGYTF TGTGCCAGCAGGATTAGACAGCCTAACTATGGCTACACCTTC
. . TRBJ2-5 TRBV27 CASSLRISGETQYF TGTGCCAGCAGTTTAAGAATTAGCGGAGAGACCCAGTACTTC
. . TRBJ1-1 TRBV28 CASSLGILRRTEAFF TGTGCCAGCAGTTTAGGGATCCTCAGGAGGACTGAAGCTTTCTTT
. . TRBJ1-1 TRBV12-3/TRBV12-4 CASSGLRGTEAFF TGTGCCAGCAGTGGGTTGCGGGGCACTGAAGCTTTCTTT
. . TRBJ2-3 TRBV7-3 CASSLTLSDTQYF TGTGCCAGCAGCTTAACGTTATCAGATACGCAGTATTTT
. TRBD2 TRBJ2-3 TRBV7-2 CASSHRTSGRGPDTQYF TGTGCCAGCAGCCACCGGACTAGCGGGAGAGGTCCAGATACGCAGTATTTT
. TRBD2 TRBJ2-5 TRBV7-4 CASSPLKWEGDQETQYF TGTGCCAGCAGCCCCCTTAAGTGGGAGGGAGACCAAGAGACCCAGTACTTC
. TRBD1 TRBJ1-1 TRBV14 CASSPWAGRGQSEAFF TGTGCCAGCAGCCCTTGGGCGGGCAGGGGGCAATCTGAAGCTTTCTTT
. . TRBJ1-1 TRBV27 CASSLGRGRMNTEAFF TGTGCCAGCAGCCTTGGGAGGGGCCGCATGAACACTGAAGCTTTCTTT
. . TRBJ1-2 TRBV28 CASGRGYYGYTF TGTGCCAGCGGACGGGGGTACTATGGCTACACCTTC
. TRBD1 TRBJ2-3 TRBV2 CASRGQGAPTDTQYF TGTGCCAGCAGGGGACAGGGGGCGCCTACAGATACGCAGTATTTT
. . TRBJ2-7 TRBV28 CASRSPRRLGEQYF TGTGCCAGCAGGTCCCCACGGCGGTTAGGCGAGCAGTACTTC
. TRBD2 TRBJ2-1 TRBV18 CASSPPGLAGGNEQFF TGTGCCAGCTCACCCCCGGGACTAGCGGGAGGCAATGAGCAGTTCTTC